This T cell receptor (beta chain) was documented in a study of control samples from healthy donors and cancer patients. The CDR3 loop spans 16 amino acids. With V trimmed by 2 bases and J by 7 bases, 9 bases remained unmatched. CDR1 and CDR2 from the germline V gene are MNHEY and SMNVEV (reference sequence). Generated by immunoSEQ multiplex PCR, the TCRdb table keeps only in-frame clones and is missing some. The table lists around 130,000 clones, 70% to 90% of them singletons, with more than 2.5% in the top ten. This clonotype was obtained from a man aged 50 to 60 in good health. Sequencing input: blood. The chain recombines TRBV27 with TRBJ2-1; 9 positions match TRBD1. The DNA of the CDR3 is TGTGCCAGCAGTTTAACTTCTGGGACAGGGTTAAATGAGCAGTTCTTC. Amino acid sequence: CASSLTSGTGLNEQFF.